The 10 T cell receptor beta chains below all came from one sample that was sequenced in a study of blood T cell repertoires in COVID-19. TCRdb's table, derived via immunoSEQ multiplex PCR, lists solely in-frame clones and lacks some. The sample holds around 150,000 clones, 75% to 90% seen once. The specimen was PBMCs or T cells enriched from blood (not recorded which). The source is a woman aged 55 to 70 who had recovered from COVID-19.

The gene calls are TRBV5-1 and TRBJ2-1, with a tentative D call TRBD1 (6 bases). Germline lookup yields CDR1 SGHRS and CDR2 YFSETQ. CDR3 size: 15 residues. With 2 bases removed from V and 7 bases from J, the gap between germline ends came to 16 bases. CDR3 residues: CASSLSGAGGNEQFF. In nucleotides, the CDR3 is TGCGCCAGCAGCTTATCAGGGGCCGGCGGTAATGAGCAGTTCTTC.

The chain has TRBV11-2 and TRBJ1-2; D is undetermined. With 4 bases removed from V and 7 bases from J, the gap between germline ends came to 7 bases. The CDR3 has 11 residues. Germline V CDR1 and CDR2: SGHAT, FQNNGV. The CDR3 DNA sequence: TGTGCCAGCAGCTCTTCGTCTGGCTACACCTTC. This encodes CASSSSSGYTF.

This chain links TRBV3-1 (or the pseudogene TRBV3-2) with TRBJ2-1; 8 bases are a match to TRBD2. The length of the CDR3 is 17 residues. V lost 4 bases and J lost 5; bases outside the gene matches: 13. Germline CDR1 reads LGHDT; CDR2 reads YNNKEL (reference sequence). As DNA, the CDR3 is TGTGCCAGCAGCCGGGCGGGAGGACTAGGGGGGCACAATGAGCAGTTCTTC. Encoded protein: CASSRAGGLGGHNEQFF.

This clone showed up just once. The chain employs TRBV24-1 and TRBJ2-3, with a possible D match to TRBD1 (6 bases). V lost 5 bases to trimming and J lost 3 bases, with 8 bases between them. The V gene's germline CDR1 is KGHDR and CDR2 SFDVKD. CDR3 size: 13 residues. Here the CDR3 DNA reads TGTGCCACCAGTGCCCAGGGGACAGATACGCAGTATTTT. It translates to CATSAQGTDTQYF.

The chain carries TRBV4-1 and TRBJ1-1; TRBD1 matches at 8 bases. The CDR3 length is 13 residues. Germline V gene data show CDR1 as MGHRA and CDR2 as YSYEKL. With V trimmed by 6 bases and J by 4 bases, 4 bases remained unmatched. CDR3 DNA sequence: TGCGCCAGCAGGAATACAGGGGGCACTGAAGCTTTCTTT. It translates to CASRNTGGTEAFF.

DNA of the CDR3: TGCGCCAGCAGCCAGGCCGGACTAAGGTCCCCGGGCACTGAAGCTTTCTTT. It specifies CASSQAGLRSPGTEAFF. The rearrangement uses TRBV5-1 and TRBJ1-1; D gene ambiguous. The germline V gene encodes CDR1 SGHRS and CDR2 YFSETQ. The CDR3 is 17 amino acids. V was pared by 4 bases and J by 4 bases, with 23 bases between.

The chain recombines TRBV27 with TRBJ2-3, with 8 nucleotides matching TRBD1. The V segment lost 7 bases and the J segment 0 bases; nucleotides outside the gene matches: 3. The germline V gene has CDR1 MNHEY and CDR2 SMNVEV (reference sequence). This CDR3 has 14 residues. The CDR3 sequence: CASKWTGSTDTQYF. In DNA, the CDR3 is TGTGCCAGCAAATGGACAGGGAGCACAGATACGCAGTATTTT.

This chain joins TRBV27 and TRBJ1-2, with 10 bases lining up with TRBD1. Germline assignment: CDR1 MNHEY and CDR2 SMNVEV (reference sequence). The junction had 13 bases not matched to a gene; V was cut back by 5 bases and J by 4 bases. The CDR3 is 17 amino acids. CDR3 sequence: CASSLVGTGAPLYGYTF. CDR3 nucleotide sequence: TGTGCCAGCAGTCTGGTCGGGACAGGGGCCCCTCTCTATGGCTACACCTTC.

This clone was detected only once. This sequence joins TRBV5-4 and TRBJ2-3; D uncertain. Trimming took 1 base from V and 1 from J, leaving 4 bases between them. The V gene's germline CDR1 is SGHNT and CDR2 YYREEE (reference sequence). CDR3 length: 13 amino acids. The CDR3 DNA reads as TGTGCCAGCAGCTTGTCCGGCACAGATACGCAGTATTTT. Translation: CASSLSGTDTQYF.

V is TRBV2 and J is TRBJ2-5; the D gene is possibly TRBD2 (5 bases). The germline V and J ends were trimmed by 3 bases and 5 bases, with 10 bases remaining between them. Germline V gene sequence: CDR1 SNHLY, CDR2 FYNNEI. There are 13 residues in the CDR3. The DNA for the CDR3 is TGTGCCAGCAGTGAGGAGGTTCGGGAGACCCAGTACTTC. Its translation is CASSEEVRETQYF.